These T cell receptor beta chains were read from a single sample in a study of somatic mutations in cytotoxic T cells in rheumatoid arthritis. Sequenced by immunoSEQ multiplex PCR; TCRdb stores in-frame clones only, minus some. The sample has about 10,000 clones, over 80% seen once. Source material: CD8+ T cells sorted from blood. The receptors were sampled from a woman in her late teens or twenties with rheumatoid arthritis. Both conserved end residues are part of each CDR3. A D gene is named only where the DNA matches it firmly. Clone size is stated in some rows and not others, as once, few, many or a class when expanded.

TGTGCCAGCAGTTTATCGGGGGGGACAGGGGCATACTCCTACGAGCAGTACTTC | CASSLSGGTGAYSYEQYF | TRBJ2-7 | NA | TRBV27 | TRBD1
TGTGCCAGCAGCTTATCGGGGGGGAACACTGAAGCTTTCTTT | CASSLSGGNTEAFF | TRBJ1-1 | NA | TRBV7-9 | NA
TGTGCCAGCAGTTACTCGTACGGGGGTTCACCCCTCCACTTT | CASSYSYGGSPLHF | TRBJ1-6 | NA | TRBV6-5 | NA
TGTGCCAGCAGCCTAGGCGTCTCTGGGGGGGAAAAACTGTTTTTT | CASSLGVSGGEKLFF | TRBJ1-4 | few | TRBV28 | NA
TGTGCCAGCAGTTTAGAGACAGGGCCCACCTACGAGCAGTACTTC | CASSLETGPTYEQYF | TRBJ2-7 | NA | TRBV27 | TRBD1
TGTGCCAGCAGCTTCGCGGGGCCTAACTATGGCTACACCTTC | CASSFAGPNYGYTF | TRBJ1-2 | NA | TRBV6-1 | NA
TGTGCCAGCAGTCCCTCAGGGGGAAGATACGAGCAGTACTTC | CASSPSGGRYEQYF | TRBJ2-7 | once | TRBV6-5 | TRBD1
TGTGCCAGAAGGAAGAGGGGGGGGGCCGAATCCAATGAGCAGTTCTTC | CARRKRGGAESNEQFF | TRBJ2-1 | once | TRBV5-3 | NA
TGTGCCAGCAGCTTGGGACTAGCGGGGGTGTCCTACGAGCAGTACTTC | CASSLGLAGVSYEQYF | TRBJ2-7 | NA | TRBV5-5 | TRBD2
TGCGCCAGCAGCTTGGCCGGGACAGGGGGCGAAAAACTGTTTTTT | CASSLAGTGGEKLFF | TRBJ1-4 | NA | TRBV5-1 | TRBD1
TGCGCCAGCAGCCAATGGGGGGGGACTAGCGCTTACAATGAGCAGTTCTTC | CASSQWGGTSAYNEQFF | TRBJ2-1 | NA | TRBV4-1 | TRBD2
TGTGCCAGCAGCTCTAGAAGAAGCGGGGCGTCCGGGGAGCTGTTTTTT | CASSSRRSGASGELFF | TRBJ2-2 | once | TRBV7-6 | TRBD2
TGTGCCAGCAGTTACTCGGGGGGGAACATTCAGTACTTC | CASSYSGGNIQYF | TRBJ2-4 | NA | TRBV6-6 | TRBD2
TGTGCCAGCAGGCCAAGGGGGATTGATCAGCCCCAGCATTTT | CASRPRGIDQPQHF | TRBJ1-5 | few | TRBV2 | NA
TGTGCCAGCAGCAAAGAACCAGTCTTCTACGAGCAGTACTTC | CASSKEPVFYEQYF | TRBJ2-7 | NA | TRBV21-1 | NA
TGTGCCAGCAGGGACGGGGGGGCCAATCAGCCCCAGCATTTT | CASRDGGANQPQHF | TRBJ1-5 | NA | TRBV5-5 | NA
TGTGCCAGCAGTTACGCCTCCCAGCGGAACGGAAAACTGTTTTTT | CASSYASQRNGKLFF | TRBJ1-4 | NA | TRBV6-5 | NA
TGTGCGTACGGGACAGGGCGAGAAAAACTGTTTTTT | CAYGTGREKLFF | TRBJ1-4 | few | TRBV30 | TRBD1
TGTGCCAGCAGGGACTTGCGGCCATACGAGCAGTACTTC | CASRDLRPYEQYF | TRBJ2-7 | NA | TRBV21-1 | NA
TGCAGCGCGCAGGGGGCGGTATATAAGAACACTGAAGCTTTCTTT | CSAQGAVYKNTEAFF | TRBJ1-1 | NA | TRBV29-1 | TRBD1
TGTGCCAGCAGCTTAGCGCAGCGCCTACAAGAGACCCAGTACTTC | CASSLAQRLQETQYF | TRBJ2-5 | NA | TRBV7-6 | NA
TGTGCCAGCAGCGTAGGCCCAGGGACAGGACACACAGATACGCAGTATTTT | CASSVGPGTGHTDTQYF | TRBJ2-3 | once | TRBV9 | TRBD1
TGTGCCAGCAGTGGGTTTTTCAGGGGGATCTCCTACAATGAGCAGTTCTTC | CASSGFFRGISYNEQFF | TRBJ2-1 | NA | TRBV25-1 | TRBD1
TGTGCCAGTAGTATGAAAGGGGATAGCAATCAGCCCCAGCATTTT | CASSMKGDSNQPQHF | TRBJ1-5 | NA | TRBV19 | NA
TGTGCCACCCTAAGCGGCCATGGCTACACCTTC | CATLSGHGYTF | TRBJ1-2 | NA | TRBV27 | NA
TGTGCCAGCAGTGGGATACAGGGTCTTACCCTTGGCTACACCTTC | CASSGIQGLTLGYTF | TRBJ1-2 | NA | TRBV25-1 | NA
TGTGCCAGCTGCAGAGGGGGAGCGAGCGAGCAGTACTTC | CASCRGGASEQYF | TRBJ2-7 | NA | TRBV27 | NA
TGTGCCAGCAGTTTCTTGGCTAGCGGGAGGGCCGTACTTCACGAGCAGTACTTC | CASSFLASGRAVLHEQYF | TRBJ2-7 | NA | TRBV27 | TRBD2
TGTGCCAGCAGCCCCCCGGGGGCCGGGGGGGAGACCCAGTACTTC | CASSPPGAGGETQYF | TRBJ2-5 | NA | TRBV9 | NA